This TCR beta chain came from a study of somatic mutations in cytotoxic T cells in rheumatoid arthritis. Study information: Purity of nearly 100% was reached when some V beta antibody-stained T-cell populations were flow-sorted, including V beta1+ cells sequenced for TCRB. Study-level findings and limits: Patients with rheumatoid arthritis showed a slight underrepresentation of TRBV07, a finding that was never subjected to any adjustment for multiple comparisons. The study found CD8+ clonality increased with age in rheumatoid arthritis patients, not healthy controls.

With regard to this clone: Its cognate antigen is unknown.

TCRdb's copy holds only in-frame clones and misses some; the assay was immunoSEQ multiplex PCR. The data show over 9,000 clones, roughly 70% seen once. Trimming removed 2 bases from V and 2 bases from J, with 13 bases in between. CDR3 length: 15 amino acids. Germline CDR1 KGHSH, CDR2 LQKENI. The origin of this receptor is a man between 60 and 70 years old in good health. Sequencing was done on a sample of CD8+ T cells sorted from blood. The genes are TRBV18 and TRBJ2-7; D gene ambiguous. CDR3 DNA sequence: TGTGCCAGCTCACCATGGCCAGAACCTACCTACGAGCAGTACTTC. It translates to CASSPWPEPTYEQYF.